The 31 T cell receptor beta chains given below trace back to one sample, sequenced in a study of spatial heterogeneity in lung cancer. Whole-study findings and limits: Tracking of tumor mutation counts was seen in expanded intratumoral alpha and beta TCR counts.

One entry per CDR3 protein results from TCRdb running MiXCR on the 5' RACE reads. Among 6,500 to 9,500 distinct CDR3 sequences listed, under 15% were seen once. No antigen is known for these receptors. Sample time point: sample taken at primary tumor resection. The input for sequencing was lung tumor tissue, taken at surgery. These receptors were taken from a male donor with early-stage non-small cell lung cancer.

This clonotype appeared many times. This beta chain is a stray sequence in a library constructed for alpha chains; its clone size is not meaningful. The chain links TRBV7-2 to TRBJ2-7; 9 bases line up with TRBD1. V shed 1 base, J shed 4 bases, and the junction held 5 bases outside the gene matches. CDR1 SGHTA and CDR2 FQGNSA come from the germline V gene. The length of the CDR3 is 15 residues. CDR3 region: CASSLGTGGLYEQYF. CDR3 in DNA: TGTGCCAGCAGCTTAGGTACAGGGGGCTTGTACGAGCAGTACTTC.

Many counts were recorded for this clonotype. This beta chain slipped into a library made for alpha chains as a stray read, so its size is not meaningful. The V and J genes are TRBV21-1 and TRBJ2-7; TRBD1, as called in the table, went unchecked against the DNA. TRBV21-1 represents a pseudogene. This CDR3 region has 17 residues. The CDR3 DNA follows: TGTGCCAGCAGCAATGGAACCCCCGGGACAGGAGCCTACGAGCAGTACTTC. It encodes CASSNGTPGTGAYEQYF.

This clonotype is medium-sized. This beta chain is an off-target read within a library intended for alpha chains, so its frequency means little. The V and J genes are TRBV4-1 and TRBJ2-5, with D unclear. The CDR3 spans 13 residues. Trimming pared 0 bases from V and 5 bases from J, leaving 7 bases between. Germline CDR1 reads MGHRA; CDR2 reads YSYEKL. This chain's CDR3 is CASSQERGETQYF. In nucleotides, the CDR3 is TGCGCCAGCAGCCAAGAACGTGGGGAGACCCAGTACTTC.

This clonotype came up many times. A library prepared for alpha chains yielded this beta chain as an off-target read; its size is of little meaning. The CDR3 DNA reads as TGTGCCAGCTCACCTGGGACTCACACTGAAGCTTTCTTT. This codes for CASSPGTHTEAFF. The chain carries TRBV18 and TRBJ1-1; D may be TRBD1 (5 bases). V lost 3 bases to trimming and J lost 3 bases, with 8 bases between them. The CDR3 is made up of 13 amino acids. CDR1 and CDR2 (germline): KGHSH, LQKENI.

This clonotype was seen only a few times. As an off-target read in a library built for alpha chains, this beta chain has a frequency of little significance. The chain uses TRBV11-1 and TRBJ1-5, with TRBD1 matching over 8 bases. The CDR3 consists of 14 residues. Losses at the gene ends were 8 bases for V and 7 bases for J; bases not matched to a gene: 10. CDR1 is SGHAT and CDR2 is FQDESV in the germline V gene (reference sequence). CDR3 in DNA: TGTGCCAGCGCGACCGGGACAGGAAGCCAGCCCCAGCATTTT. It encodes CASATGTGSQPQHF.

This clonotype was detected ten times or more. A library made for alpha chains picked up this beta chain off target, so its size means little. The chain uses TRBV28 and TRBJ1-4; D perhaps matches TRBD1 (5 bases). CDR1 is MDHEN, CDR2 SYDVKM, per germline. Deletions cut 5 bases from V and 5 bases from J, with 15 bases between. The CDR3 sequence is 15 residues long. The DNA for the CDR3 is TGTGCCAGCAGTGGGGCCGAGACGGCGAATGAAAAACTGTTTTTT. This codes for CASSGAETANEKLFF.

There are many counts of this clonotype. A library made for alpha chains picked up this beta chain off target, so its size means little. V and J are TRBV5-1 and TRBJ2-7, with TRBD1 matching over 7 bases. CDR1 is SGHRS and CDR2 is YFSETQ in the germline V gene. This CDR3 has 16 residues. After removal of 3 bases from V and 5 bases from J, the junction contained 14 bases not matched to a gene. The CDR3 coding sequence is TGCGCCAGCAGCTGGGAGTTTGGCAGGGGGATGAACGAGCAGTACTTC. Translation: CASSWEFGRGMNEQYF.

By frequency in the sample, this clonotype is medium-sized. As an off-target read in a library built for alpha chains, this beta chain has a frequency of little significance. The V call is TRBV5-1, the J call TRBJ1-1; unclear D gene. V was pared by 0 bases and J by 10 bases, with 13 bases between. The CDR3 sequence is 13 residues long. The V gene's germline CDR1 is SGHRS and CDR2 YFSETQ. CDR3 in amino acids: CASSLGPKLGAFF. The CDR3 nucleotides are TGCGCCAGCAGCTTGGGTCCCAAACTCGGAGCTTTCTTT.

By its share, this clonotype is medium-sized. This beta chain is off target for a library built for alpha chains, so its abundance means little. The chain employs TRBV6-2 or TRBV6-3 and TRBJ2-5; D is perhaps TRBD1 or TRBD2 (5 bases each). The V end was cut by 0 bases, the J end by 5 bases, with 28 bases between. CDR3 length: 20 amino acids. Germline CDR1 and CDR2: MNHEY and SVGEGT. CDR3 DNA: TGTGCCAGCAGTTACTCCGGGGTAGGGGAAGCTGGAGGCTGGTCGGAGACCCAGTACTTC. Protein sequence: CASSYSGVGEAGGWSETQYF.

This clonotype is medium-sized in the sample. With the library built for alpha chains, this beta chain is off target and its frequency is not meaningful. CDR3 bases: TGTGCCAGCAGCGAGGGGACTAGCGGGAGGTCCCACGAGCAGTACTTC. It yields the protein CASSEGTSGRSHEQYF. The chain couples TRBV9 to TRBJ2-7, with 15 nucleotides matching TRBD2. Trimming removed 3 bases from V and 5 bases from J; junction bases left unmatched: 6. The CDR3 totals 16 residues. Germline V CDR1 and CDR2: SGDLS, YYNGEE.

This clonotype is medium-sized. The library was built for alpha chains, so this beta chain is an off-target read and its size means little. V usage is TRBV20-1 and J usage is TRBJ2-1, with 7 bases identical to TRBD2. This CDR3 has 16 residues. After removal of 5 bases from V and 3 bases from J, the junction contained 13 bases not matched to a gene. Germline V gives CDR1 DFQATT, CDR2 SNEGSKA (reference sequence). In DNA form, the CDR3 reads TGCAGTGCTCCGTATGGGTGGCGGGAGAACTACAATGAGCAGTTCTTC. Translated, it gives CSAPYGWRENYNEQFF.

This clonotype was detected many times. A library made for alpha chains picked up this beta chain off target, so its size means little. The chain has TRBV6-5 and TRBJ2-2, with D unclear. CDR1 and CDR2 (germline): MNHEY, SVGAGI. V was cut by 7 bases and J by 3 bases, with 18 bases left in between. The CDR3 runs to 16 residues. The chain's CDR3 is CASTGGGLLHTGELFF. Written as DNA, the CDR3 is TGTGCCAGCACCGGCGGCGGTCTCCTACACACCGGGGAGCTGTTTTTT.

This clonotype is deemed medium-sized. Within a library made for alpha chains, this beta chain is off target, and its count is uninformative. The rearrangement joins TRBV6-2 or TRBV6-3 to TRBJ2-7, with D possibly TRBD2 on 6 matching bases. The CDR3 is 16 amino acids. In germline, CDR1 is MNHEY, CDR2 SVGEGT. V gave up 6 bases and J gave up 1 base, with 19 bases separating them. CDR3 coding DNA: TGTGCCAGCAGACTGACCGGGACTCTAAGGTCCTACGAGCAGTACTTC. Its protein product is CASRLTGTLRSYEQYF.

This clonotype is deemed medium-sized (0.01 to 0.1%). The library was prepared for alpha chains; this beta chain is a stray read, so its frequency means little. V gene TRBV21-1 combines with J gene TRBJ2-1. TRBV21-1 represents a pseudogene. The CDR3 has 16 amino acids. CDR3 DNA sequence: TGTGCCAGCAGCGCAATTGCAGCGAGCTCCTACAATGAGCAGTTCTTC. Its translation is CASSAIAASSYNEQFF.

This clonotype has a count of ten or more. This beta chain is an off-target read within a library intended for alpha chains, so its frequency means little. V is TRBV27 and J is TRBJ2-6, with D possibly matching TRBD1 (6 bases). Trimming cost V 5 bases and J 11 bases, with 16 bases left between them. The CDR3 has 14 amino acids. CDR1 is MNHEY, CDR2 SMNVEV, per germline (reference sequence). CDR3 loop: CASSLGTYGDVLTF. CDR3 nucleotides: TGTGCCAGCAGTCTAGGGACATATGGTGACGTCCTGACTTTC.

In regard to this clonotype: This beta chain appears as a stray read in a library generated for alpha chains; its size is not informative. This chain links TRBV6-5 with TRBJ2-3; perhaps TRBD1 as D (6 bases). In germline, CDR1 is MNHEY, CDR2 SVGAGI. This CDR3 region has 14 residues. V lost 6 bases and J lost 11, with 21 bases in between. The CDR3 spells CASSRLEAGVRQYF. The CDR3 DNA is TGTGCCAGCAGCCGTTTAGAAGCAGGGGTCCGGCAGTATTTT.

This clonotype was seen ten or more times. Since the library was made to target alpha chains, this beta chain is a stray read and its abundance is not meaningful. For the CDR3, the DNA is TGTGCCAGCAGTCCCCACCTCAATCAGCCCCAGCATTTT. Translation gives CASSPHLNQPQHF. The rearrangement links TRBV6-1 to TRBJ1-5; D gene uncertain. The ends were cut back, 5 bases at V and 3 bases at J, with 8 bases in the middle. CDR1 is MNHNS and CDR2 is SASEGT in the germline V gene. This CDR3 has 13 amino acids.

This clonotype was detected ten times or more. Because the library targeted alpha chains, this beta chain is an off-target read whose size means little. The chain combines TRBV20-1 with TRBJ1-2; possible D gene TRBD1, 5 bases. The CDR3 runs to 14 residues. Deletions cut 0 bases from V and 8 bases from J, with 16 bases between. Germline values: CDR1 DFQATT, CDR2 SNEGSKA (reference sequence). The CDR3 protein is CSARDLSAGIGYTF. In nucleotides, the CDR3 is TGCAGTGCTAGAGATTTGTCGGCAGGGATCGGCTACACCTTC.

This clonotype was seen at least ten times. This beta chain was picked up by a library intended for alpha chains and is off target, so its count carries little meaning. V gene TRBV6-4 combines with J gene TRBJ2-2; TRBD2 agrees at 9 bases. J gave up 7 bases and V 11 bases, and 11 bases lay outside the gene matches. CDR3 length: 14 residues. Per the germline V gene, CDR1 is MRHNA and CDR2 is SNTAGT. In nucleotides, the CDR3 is TGTGCCTTCATCAGCGGGAGGCCAGGCGGGGAGCTGTTTTTT. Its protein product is CAFISGRPGGELFF.

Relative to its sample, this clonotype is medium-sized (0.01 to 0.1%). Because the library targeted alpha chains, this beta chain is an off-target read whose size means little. This CDR3 reads CATRFGSGRAQTQYF. Here the CDR3 DNA reads TGTGCCACCCGTTTTGGTAGCGGGAGGGCCCAGACCCAGTACTTC. This chain links TRBV24-1 with TRBJ2-5; 11 bases agree with TRBD2. V shed 9 bases, J shed 6 bases, and the junction held 11 bases outside the gene matches. Germline loops: CDR1 KGHDR, CDR2 SFDVKD. The CDR3 contains 15 residues.

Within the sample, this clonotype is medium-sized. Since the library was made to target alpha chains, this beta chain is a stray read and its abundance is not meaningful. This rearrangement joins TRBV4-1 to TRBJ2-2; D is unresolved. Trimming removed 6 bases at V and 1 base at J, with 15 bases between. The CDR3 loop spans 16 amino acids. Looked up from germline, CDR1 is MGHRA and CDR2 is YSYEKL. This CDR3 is CASSPPLPENTGELFF. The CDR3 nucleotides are TGCGCCAGCAGTCCGCCTCTCCCAGAGAACACCGGGGAGCTGTTTTTT.

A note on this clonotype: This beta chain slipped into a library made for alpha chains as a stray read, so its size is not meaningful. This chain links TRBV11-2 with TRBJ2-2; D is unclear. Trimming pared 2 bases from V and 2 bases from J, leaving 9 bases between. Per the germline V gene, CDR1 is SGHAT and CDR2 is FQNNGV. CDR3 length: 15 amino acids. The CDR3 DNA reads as TGTGCCAGCAGCTTATGGCAGAGAAACACCGGGGAGCTGTTTTTT. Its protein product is CASSLWQRNTGELFF. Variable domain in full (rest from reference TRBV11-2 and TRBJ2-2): EAGVAQSPRYKIIEKRQSVAFWCNPISGHATLYWYQQILGQGPKLLIQFQNNGVVDDSQLPKDRFSAERLKGVDSTLKIQPAKLEDSAVYLCASSLWQRNTGELFFGEGSRLTVL.

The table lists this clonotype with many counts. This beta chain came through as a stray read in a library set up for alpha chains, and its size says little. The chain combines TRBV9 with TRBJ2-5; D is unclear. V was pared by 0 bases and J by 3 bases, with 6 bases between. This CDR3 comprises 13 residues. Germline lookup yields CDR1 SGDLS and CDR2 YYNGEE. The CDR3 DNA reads TGTGCCAGCAGCGTAGATTTGAAAGAGACCCAGTACTTC. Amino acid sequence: CASSVDLKETQYF.

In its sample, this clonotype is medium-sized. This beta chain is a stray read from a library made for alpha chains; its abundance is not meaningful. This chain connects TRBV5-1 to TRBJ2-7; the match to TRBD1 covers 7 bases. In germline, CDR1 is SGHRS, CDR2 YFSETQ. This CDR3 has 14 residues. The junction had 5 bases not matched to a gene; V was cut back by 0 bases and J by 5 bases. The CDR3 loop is CASSLGQGVNEQYF. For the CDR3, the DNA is TGCGCCAGCAGCTTGGGTCAGGGGGTCAACGAGCAGTACTTC.

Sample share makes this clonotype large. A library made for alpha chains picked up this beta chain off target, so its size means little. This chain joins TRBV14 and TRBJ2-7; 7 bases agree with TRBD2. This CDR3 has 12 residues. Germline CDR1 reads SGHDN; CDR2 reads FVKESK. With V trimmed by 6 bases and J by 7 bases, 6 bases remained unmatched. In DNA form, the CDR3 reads TGTGCCAGCAGTCACCTGGGGGGGGAGCAGTACTTC. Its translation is CASSHLGGEQYF.

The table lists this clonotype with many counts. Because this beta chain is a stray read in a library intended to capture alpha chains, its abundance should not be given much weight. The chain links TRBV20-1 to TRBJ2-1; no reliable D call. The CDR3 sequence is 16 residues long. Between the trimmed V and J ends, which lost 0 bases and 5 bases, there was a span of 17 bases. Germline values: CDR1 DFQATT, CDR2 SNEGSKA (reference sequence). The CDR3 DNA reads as TGCAGTGCTAGAGATATAGAGACAAGGATTAACAATGAGCAGTTCTTC. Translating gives CSARDIETRINNEQFF.

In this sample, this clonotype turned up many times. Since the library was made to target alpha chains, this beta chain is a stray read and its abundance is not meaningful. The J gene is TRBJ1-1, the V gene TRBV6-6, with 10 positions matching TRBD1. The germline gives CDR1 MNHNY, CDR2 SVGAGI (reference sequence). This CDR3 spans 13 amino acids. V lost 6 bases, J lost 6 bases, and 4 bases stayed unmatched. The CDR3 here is CASRTGGSAEAFF. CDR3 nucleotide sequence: TGTGCCAGCAGGACAGGGGGCAGCGCTGAAGCTTTCTTT.

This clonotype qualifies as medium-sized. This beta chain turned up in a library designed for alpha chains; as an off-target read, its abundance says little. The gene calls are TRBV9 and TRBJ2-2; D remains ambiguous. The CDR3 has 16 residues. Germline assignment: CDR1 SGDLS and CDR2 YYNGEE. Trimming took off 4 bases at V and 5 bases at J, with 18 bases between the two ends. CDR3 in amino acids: CASSTTPPETTGELFF. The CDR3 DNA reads TGTGCCAGCAGCACCACCCCCCCTGAGACGACCGGGGAGCTGTTTTTT.

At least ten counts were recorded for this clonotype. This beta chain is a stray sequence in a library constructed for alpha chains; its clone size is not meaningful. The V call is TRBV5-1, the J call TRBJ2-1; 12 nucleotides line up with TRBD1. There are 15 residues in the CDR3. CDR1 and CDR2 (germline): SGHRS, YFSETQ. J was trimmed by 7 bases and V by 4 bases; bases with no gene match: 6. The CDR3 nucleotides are TGCGCCAGCAGCATGGGACAGGGGGCGCGGAATGAGCAGTTCTTC. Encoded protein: CASSMGQGARNEQFF.

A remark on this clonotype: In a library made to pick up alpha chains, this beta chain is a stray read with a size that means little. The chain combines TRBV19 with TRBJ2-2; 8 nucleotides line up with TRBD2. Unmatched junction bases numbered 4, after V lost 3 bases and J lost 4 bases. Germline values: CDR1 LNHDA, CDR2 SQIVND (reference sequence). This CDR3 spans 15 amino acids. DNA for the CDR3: TGTGCCAGTAGTATGGGAGCGGGAGCCACCGGGGAGCTGTTTTTT. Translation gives CASSMGAGATGELFF.

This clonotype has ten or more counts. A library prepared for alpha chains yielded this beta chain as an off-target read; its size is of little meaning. CDR3 sequence: CASKNRASGRNEQFF. Written as DNA, the CDR3 is TGTGCCAGCAAGAATCGCGCTAGCGGGAGAAATGAGCAGTTCTTC. The V gene is TRBV13, the J gene TRBJ2-1; 10 bases are shared with TRBD2. CDR3 length: 15 amino acids. Germline assignment: CDR1 PRHDT and CDR2 FYEKMQ (reference sequence). After removal of 7 bases from V and 7 bases from J, the junction contained 10 bases not matched to a gene.